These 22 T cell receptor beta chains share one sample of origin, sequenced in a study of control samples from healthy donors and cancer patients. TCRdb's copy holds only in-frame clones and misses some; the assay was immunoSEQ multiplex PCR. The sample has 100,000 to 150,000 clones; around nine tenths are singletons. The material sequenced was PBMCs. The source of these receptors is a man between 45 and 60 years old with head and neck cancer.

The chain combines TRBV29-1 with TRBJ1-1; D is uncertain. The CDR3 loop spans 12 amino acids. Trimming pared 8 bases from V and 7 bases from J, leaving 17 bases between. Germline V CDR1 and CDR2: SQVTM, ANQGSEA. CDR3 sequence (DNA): TGCAGCCTTTACACGCCTTCTGGTGAAGCTTTCTTT. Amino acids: CSLYTPSGEAFF. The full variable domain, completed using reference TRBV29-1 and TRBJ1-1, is SAVISQKPSRDICQRGTSLTIQCQVDSQVTMMFWYRQQPGQSLTLIATANQGSEATYESGFVIDKFPISRPNLTFSTLTVSNMSPEDSSIYLCSLYTPSGEAFFGQGTRLTVV.

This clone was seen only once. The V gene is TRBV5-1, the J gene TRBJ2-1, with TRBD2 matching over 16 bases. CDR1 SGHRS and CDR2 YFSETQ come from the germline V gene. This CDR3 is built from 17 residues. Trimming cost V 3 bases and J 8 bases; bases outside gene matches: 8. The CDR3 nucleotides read TGCGCCAGCAGCTACGGGACTAGCGGGAGGGTTACAGATGAGCAGTTCTTC. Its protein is CASSYGTSGRVTDEQFF. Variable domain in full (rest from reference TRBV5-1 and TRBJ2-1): KAGVTQTPRYLIKTRGQQVTLSCSPISGHRSVSWYQQTPGQGLQFLFEYFSETQRNKGNFPGRFSGRQFSNSRSEMNVSTLELGDSALYLCASSYGTSGRVTDEQFFGPGTRLTVL.

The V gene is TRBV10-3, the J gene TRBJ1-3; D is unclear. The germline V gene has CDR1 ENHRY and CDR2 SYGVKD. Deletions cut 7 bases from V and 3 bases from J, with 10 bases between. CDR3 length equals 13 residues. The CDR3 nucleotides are TGTGCCATCAAACAACCCGATGGAAACACCATATATTTT. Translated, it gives CAIKQPDGNTIYF.

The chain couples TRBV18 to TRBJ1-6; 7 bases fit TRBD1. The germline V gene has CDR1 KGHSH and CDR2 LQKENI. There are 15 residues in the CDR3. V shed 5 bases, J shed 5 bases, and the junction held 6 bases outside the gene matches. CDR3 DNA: TGTGCCAGCTCAACGAATCAGGGGGATAATTCACCCCTCCACTTT. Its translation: CASSTNQGDNSPLHF.

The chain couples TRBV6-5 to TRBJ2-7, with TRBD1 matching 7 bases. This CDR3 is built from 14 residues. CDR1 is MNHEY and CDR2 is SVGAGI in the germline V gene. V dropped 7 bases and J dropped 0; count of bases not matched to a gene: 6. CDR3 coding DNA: TGTGCCAGCACTAGGGACAGCACCTCCTACGAGCAGTACTTC. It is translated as CASTRDSTSYEQYF.

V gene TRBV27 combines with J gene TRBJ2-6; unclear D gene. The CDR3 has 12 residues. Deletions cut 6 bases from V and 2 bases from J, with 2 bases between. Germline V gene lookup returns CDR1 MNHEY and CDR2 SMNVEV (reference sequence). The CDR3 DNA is TGTGCCAGCAGGACTGGGGCCAACGTCCTGACTTTC. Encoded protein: CASRTGANVLTF.

The CDR3 spells CASKSSGSTYNEQFF. The CDR3 DNA sequence: TGTGCCAGCAAAAGCAGCGGGAGCACCTACAATGAGCAGTTCTTC. The rearrangement links TRBV6-5 to TRBJ2-1; TRBD2 matches at 8 bases. V dropped 7 bases and J dropped 2; count of bases not matched to a gene: 7. Germline loops: CDR1 MNHEY, CDR2 SVGAGI. The length of the CDR3 is 15 residues.

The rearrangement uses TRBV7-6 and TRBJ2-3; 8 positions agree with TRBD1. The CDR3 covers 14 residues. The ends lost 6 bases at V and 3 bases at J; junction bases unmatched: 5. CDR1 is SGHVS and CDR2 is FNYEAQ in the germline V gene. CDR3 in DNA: TGTGCCAGCAGACAGGGGGGAGGTACAGATACGCAGTATTTT. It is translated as CASRQGGGTDTQYF.

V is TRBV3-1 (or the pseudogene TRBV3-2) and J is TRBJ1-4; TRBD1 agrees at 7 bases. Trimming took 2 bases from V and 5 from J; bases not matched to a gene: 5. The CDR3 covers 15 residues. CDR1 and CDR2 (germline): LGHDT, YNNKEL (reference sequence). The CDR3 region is CASSQLGGLNEKLFF. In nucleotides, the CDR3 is TGTGCCAGCAGCCAACTAGGGGGCTTGAATGAAAAACTGTTTTTT.

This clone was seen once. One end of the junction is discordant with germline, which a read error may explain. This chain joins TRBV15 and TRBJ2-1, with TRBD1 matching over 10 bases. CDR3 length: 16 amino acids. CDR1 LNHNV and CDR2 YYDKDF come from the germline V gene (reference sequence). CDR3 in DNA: TGTGCCACCAGAAGAGACCGGGACAGGGGAAGGAATGAGCAGTTCTTC. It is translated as CATRRDRDRGRNEQFF.

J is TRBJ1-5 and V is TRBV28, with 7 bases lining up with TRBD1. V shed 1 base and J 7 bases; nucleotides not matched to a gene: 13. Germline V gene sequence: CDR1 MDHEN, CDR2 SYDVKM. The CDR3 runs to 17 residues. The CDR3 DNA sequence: TGTGCCAGCAGTTTATACCCCTCCGCTGACAGGGTACAGCCCCAGCATTTT. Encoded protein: CASSLYPSADRVQPQHF.

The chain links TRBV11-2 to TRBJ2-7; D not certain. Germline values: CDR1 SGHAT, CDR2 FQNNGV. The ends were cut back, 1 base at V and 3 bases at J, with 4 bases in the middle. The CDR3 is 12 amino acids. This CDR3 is CASSLALYEQYF. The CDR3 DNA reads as TGTGCCAGCAGCTTAGCCCTCTACGAGCAGTACTTC.

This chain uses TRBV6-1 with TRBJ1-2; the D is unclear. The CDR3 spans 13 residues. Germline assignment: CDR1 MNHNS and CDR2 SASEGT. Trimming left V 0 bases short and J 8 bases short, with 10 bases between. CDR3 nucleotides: TGTGCCAGCAGTGAAGCCCTGGCAACCGGCTACACCTTC. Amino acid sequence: CASSEALATGYTF.

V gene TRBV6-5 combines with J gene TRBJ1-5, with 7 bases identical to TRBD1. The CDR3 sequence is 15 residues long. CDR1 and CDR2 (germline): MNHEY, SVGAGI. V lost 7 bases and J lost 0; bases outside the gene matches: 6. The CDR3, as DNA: TGTGCCAGCAAGGACAGGCTGGATAGCAATCAGCCCCAGCATTTT. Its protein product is CASKDRLDSNQPQHF.

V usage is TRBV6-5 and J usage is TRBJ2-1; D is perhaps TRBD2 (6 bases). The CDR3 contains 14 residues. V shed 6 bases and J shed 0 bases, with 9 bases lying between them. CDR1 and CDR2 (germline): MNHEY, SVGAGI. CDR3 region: CASSLADSYNEQFF. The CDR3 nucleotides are TGTGCCAGCAGCTTAGCGGACTCCTACAATGAGCAGTTCTTC.

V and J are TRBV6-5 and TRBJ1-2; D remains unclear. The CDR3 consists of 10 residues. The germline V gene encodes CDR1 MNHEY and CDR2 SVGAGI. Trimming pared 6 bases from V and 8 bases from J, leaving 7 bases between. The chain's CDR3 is CASRGSGYTF. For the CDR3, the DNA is TGTGCCAGCAGGGGGAGCGGCTACACCTTC.

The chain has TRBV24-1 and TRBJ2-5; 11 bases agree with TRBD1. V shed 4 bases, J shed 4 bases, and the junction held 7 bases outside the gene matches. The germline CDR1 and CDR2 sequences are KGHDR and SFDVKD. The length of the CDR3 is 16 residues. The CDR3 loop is CATSELGQGAGETQYF. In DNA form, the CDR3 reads TGTGCCACCAGTGAACTTGGACAGGGGGCAGGAGAGACCCAGTACTTC.

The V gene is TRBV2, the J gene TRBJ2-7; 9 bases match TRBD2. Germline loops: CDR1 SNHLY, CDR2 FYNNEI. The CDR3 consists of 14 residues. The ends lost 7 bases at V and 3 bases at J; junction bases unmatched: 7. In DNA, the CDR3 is TGTGCCAGCATCCTAGAACTAGCGGGCTACGAGCAGTACTTC. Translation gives CASILELAGYEQYF.

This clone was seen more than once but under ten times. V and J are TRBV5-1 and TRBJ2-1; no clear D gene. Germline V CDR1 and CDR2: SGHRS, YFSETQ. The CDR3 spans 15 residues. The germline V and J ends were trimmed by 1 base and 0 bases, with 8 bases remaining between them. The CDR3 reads CASSLFKSSYNEQFF. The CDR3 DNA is TGCGCCAGCAGCTTGTTTAAGAGCTCCTACAATGAGCAGTTCTTC.

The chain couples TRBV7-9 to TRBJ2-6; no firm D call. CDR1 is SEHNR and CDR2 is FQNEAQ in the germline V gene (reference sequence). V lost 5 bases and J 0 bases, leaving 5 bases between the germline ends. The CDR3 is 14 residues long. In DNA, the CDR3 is TGTGCCAGCAGCGAACTCTCTGGGGCCAACGTCCTGACTTTC. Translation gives CASSELSGANVLTF.

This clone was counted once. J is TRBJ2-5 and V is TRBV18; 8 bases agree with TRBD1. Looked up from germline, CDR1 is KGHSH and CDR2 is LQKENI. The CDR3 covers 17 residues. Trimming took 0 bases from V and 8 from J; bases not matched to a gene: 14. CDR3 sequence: CASSPPTSQGARRTQYF. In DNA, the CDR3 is TGTGCCAGCTCACCACCAACCTCCCAGGGGGCGCGTCGAACCCAGTACTTC.

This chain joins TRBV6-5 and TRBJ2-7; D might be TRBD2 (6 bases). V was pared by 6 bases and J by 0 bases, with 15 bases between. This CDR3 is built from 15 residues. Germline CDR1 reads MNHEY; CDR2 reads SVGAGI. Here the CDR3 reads CASSLLQTSSYEQYF. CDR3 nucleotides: TGTGCCAGCAGCCTACTCCAGACTAGCTCCTACGAGCAGTACTTC.